Shown below are 14 T cell receptor beta chains from a single sample sequenced in a study of memory CD4+ T cells and cytomegalovirus serostatus. Single viable CD3+CD4+CD8-CD45RO+ cells were sorted as the memory CD4+ T cells. Produced via immunoSEQ multiplex PCR; TCRdb's table is partial and in-frame only. The sample yields about 92,000 clones, 75% to 85% seen once. Sample: memory CD4+ T cells from blood. The receptors shown here come from an adult in good health and CMV-seropositive.

This rearrangement joins TRBV7-9 to TRBJ2-2, with unresolved D. The germline CDR1 and CDR2 sequences are SEHNR and FQNEAQ (reference sequence). Trimming pared 3 bases from V and 5 bases from J, leaving 10 bases between. This CDR3 comprises 14 residues. CDR3 residues: CASSLDLSTGELFF. The CDR3 DNA sequence: TGTGCCAGCAGCTTGGACCTCTCGACCGGGGAGCTGTTTTTT.

The chain combines TRBV7-9 with TRBJ1-2; D possibly corresponds to TRBD1 (6 bases). The CDR3 has 13 residues. Trimming took off 5 bases at V and 4 bases at J, with 11 bases between the two ends. Germline V lookup: CDR1 SEHNR, CDR2 FQNEAQ (reference sequence). The CDR3 DNA sequence: TGTGCCAGCAGCCTAGGGACAACCTATGGCTACACCTTC. This codes for CASSLGTTYGYTF.

The genes are TRBV10-3 and TRBJ1-2; D might be TRBD1 (6 bases). CDR1 and CDR2 (germline): ENHRY, SYGVKD. The CDR3 covers 15 residues. The V end was cut by 6 bases, the J end by 7 bases, with 21 bases between. The CDR3 is CAISEMGSGAGGYTF. In DNA, the CDR3 is TGTGCCATCAGCGAAATGGGTTCAGGGGCTGGTGGCTACACCTTC.

This clone has only one observation. The CDR3 here is CASTGTSGRNEQFF. As DNA, the CDR3 is TGTGCCAGCACCGGGACTAGCGGGAGAAATGAGCAGTTCTTC. The gene calls are TRBV27 and TRBJ2-1; 14 bases map to TRBD2. The CDR3 sequence is 14 residues long. Trimming at V came to 7 bases and at J to 7 bases, leaving 3 bases not matched to a gene. The V gene's germline CDR1 is MNHEY and CDR2 SMNVEV (reference sequence).

This clone appeared a single time. This chain connects TRBV5-6 to TRBJ1-3; D is uncertain. The CDR3 sequence is 13 residues long. Looked up from germline, CDR1 is SGHDT and CDR2 is YYEEEE. The V and J ends lost 1 base and 2 bases respectively, with 4 bases between them. Here the CDR3 DNA reads TGTGCCAGCAGCTTGACCGCTGGAAACACCATATATTTT. Its protein product is CASSLTAGNTIYF.

The chain recombines TRBV10-2 with TRBJ2-5; TRBD2 aligns across 13 bases. From germline, CDR1 is WSHSY and CDR2 SAAADI. The CDR3 has 13 amino acids. CDR3 in DNA: TGCACCACCGGGACTAGCGGGATTGGGACCCAGTACTTC. It specifies CTTGTSGIGTQYF.

The chain employs TRBV14 and TRBJ2-2, with D tentatively TRBD2 (6 bases). In germline, CDR1 is SGHDN, CDR2 FVKESK. CDR3 length: 16 amino acids. The V and J ends lost 4 bases and 2 bases respectively, with 14 bases between them. In nucleotides, the CDR3 is TGTGCCAGCAGCCCGTGGTCAGGGACTAACACCGGGGAGCTGTTTTTT. It yields the protein CASSPWSGTNTGELFF.

The chain links TRBV27 to TRBJ2-3; 10 nucleotides align to TRBD1. Per the germline V gene, CDR1 is MNHEY and CDR2 is SMNVEV (reference sequence). The CDR3 is 15 residues long. V lost 6 bases to trimming and J lost 3 bases; unmatched junction nucleotides: 6. The CDR3 DNA reads as TGTGCCAGCAGCGCTTGGGACAGGGGAACAGATACGCAGTATTTT. This translates into CASSAWDRGTDTQYF.

The chain is built from TRBV18 and TRBJ2-2; the D gene is possibly TRBD1 (6 bases). V was clipped by 3 bases and J by 3 bases, with 14 bases between them. CDR1 is KGHSH, CDR2 LQKENI, per germline. The CDR3 is 16 residues long. DNA for the CDR3: TGTGCCAGCTCACCGGCTGTAGGACAGCACACCGGGGAGCTGTTTTTT. Translation: CASSPAVGQHTGELFF.

The V and J genes are TRBV5-1 and TRBJ1-2; perhaps TRBD1 as D (6 bases). Germline CDR1 is SGHRS and CDR2 is YFSETQ. The CDR3 contains 13 residues. The V end was cut by 0 bases, the J end by 8 bases, with 11 bases between. The CDR3 DNA is TGCGCCAGCAGCTTGGATGGGGGGCTCGGCTACACCTTC. It codes for CASSLDGGLGYTF. Full variable domain (remainder filled in from reference TRBV5-1 and TRBJ1-2): KAGVTQTPRYLIKTRGQQVTLSCSPISGHRSVSWYQQTPGQGLQFLFEYFSETQRNKGNFPGRFSGRQFSNSRSEMNVSTLELGDSALYLCASSLDGGLGYTFGSGTRLTVV.

The gene calls are TRBV9 and TRBJ1-2; D gene unclear. CDR3 length equals 15 residues. CDR1 and CDR2 (germline): SGDLS, YYNGEE. V lost 4 bases to trimming and J lost 4 bases, with 17 bases between them. CDR3 in amino acids: CASSSEGGNIYGYTF. CDR3 DNA: TGTGCCAGCAGCTCCGAGGGAGGGAATATCTATGGCTACACCTTC.

The chain carries TRBV19 and TRBJ2-1; D may be TRBD1 or TRBD2 (6 bases each). Germline V gives CDR1 LNHDA, CDR2 SQIVND (reference sequence). This CDR3 has 15 amino acids. Trimming shortened V by 5 bases and J by 6 bases, and 17 bases separated the two germline ends. This CDR3 reads CASSFGTRGVNEQFF. Written as DNA, the CDR3 is TGTGCCAGTAGTTTTGGAACTAGGGGGGTCAATGAGCAGTTCTTC.

This clone was observed a few times. The chain carries TRBV5-4 and TRBJ2-7; D is uncertain. Germline CDR1 is SGHNT and CDR2 is YYREEE (reference sequence). The CDR3 contains 13 residues. Trimming stripped 3 bases from V and 7 bases from J, with 14 bases between. Here the CDR3 DNA reads TGTGCCAGCAGCTCTCCTACCTCAGGAGAGCAGTACTTC. Translated, it gives CASSSPTSGEQYF. Supplemented by reference TRBV5-4 and TRBJ2-7, the full variable domain reads ETGVTQSPTHLIKTRGQQVTLRCSSQSGHNTVSWYQQALGQGPQFIFQYYREEENGRGNFPPRFSGLQFPNYSSELNVNALELDDSALYLCASSSPTSGEQYFGPGTRLTVT.

This clone was found once. The J gene is TRBJ1-5, the V gene TRBV6-6; no clear D. V was cut by 5 bases and J by 5 bases, with 7 bases left in between. CDR3 length: 12 amino acids. The germline gives CDR1 MNHNY, CDR2 SVGAGI (reference sequence). DNA of the CDR3: TGTGCCAGCAGTCAGAGCGATCAGCCCCAGCATTTT. Its protein is CASSQSDQPQHF.